A single sample gave rise to the 11 T cell receptor beta chains below, sequenced in a study of blood T cell repertoires in COVID-19. Measured with immunoSEQ multiplex PCR; TCRdb has only the in-frame clones, and not every one. The sample carries about 98,000 clones, roughly 80% recorded once. The sequencing sample was made of peripheral blood. The receptors were sampled from an elderly woman with acute or convalescent COVID-19.

The chain links TRBV24-1 to TRBJ2-5; 10 bases match TRBD1. After removal of 4 bases from V and 5 bases from J, the junction contained 6 bases not matched to a gene. CDR1 and CDR2 (germline): KGHDR, SFDVKD. There are 15 residues in the CDR3. The CDR3 here is CATSEDRGREETQYF. In DNA form, the CDR3 reads TGTGCCACCAGTGAAGACAGGGGGCGAGAGGAGACCCAGTACTTC.

The chain recombines TRBV6-4 with TRBJ2-1; weak D call: TRBD1 (5 bases). The CDR3 totals 15 residues. The V gene's germline CDR1 is MRHNA and CDR2 SNTAGT. The ends were cut back, 0 bases at V and 0 bases at J, with 6 bases in the middle. In DNA form, the CDR3 reads TGTGCCAGCAGTGACTCGGGGCGCTCCTACAATGAGCAGTTCTTC. Translation: CASSDSGRSYNEQFF.

CDR3 protein: CASSPASTSEQYV. The CDR3 coding sequence is TGTGCCAGCTCACCAGCGTCGACAAGCGAGCAGTACGTC. V usage is TRBV18 and J usage is TRBJ2-7, with D hard to call. Per germline, CDR1 KGHSH and CDR2 LQKENI. The CDR3 covers 13 residues. Trimming stripped 2 bases from V and 6 bases from J, with 11 bases between.

The chain links TRBV27 to TRBJ1-4; 7 bases line up with TRBD1. Germline assignment: CDR1 MNHEY and CDR2 SMNVEV (reference sequence). This CDR3 is built from 17 residues. V lost 6 bases and J lost 7; bases outside the gene matches: 17. The CDR3 DNA sequence: TGTGCCAGCAGGATTAACAGGGGAGGAAGTGGTGGTGAAAAACTGTTTTTT. Translating gives CASRINRGGSGGEKLFF. Combining the CDR3 with reference TRBV27 and TRBJ1-4 gives the whole variable domain EAQVTQNPRYLITVTGKKLTVTCSQNMNHEYMSWYRQDPGLGLRQIYYSMNVEVTDKGDVPEGYKVSRKEKRNFPLILESPSPNQTSLYFCASRINRGGSGGEKLFFGSGTQLSVL.

V is TRBV2 and J is TRBJ2-1, with 8 positions matching TRBD1. V dropped 6 bases and J dropped 2; count of bases not matched to a gene: 6. CDR3 length equals 15 residues. CDR1 SNHLY and CDR2 FYNNEI come from the germline V gene. The CDR3 spells CASSARTGTYNEQFF. The CDR3 DNA follows: TGTGCCAGCAGCGCTCGGACAGGGACCTACAATGAGCAGTTCTTC.

The V gene is TRBV28, the J gene TRBJ2-7; 8 bases match TRBD1. Germline CDR1 is MDHEN and CDR2 is SYDVKM. The V and J ends lost 5 bases and 4 bases, in that order; junction bases with no gene match: 4. The CDR3 contains 13 residues. In DNA, the CDR3 is TGTGCCAGCAGTACGGGACAGGAATACGAGCAGTACGTC. Translating gives CASSTGQEYEQYV.

This chain uses TRBV5-1 with TRBJ1-6; no definite D call. The CDR3 is 14 residues long. Per germline, CDR1 SGHRS and CDR2 YFSETQ. V lost 0 bases, J lost 15 bases, and 16 bases lay in between. CDR3 bases: TGCGCCAGCAGCTTGGCCGGTACCCGGGAGGTCCTCCACTTT. It specifies CASSLAGTREVLHF.

The V and J genes are TRBV6-1 and TRBJ1-1; the D gene is possibly TRBD1 (5 bases). Germline V CDR1 and CDR2: MNHNS, SASEGT. Deletions cut 3 bases from V and 5 bases from J, with 10 bases between. This CDR3 is 13 amino acids long. CDR3 in DNA: TGTGCCAGCAGTGATTTCGGGGGAACTGAAGCTTTCTTT. It encodes CASSDFGGTEAFF.

V and J are TRBV18 and TRBJ1-3, with no clear D. Per the germline V gene, CDR1 is KGHSH and CDR2 is LQKENI. The CDR3 consists of 15 residues. The V end was cut by 3 bases, the J end by 1 base, with 10 bases between. CDR3 protein: CASSPGVNSGNTIYF. The CDR3, as DNA: TGTGCCAGCTCACCGGGCGTCAATTCTGGAAACACCATATATTTT.

The chain recombines TRBV19 with TRBJ1-3; 8 bases map to TRBD1. V gave up 9 bases and J gave up 0 bases; unmatched junction bases: 10. Germline values: CDR1 LNHDA, CDR2 SQIVND (reference sequence). The CDR3 contains 16 residues. The CDR3, as DNA: TGTGCCAGCGTATCAGGGGGCCGCGTCTCTGGAAACACCATATATTTT. Translation: CASVSGGRVSGNTIYF. Full variable domain (missing parts from reference TRBV19 and TRBJ1-3): DGGITQSPKYLFRKEGQNVTLSCEQNLNHDAMYWYRQDPGQGLRLIYYSQIVNDFQKGDIAEGYSVSREKKESFPLTVTSAQKNPTAFYLCASVSGGRVSGNTIYFGEGSWLTVV.

The chain is built from TRBV5-1 and TRBJ1-3; TRBD1 agrees at 8 bases. V shed 3 bases, J shed 0 bases, and the junction held 5 bases outside the gene matches. CDR3 size: 16 residues. Germline V gene sequence: CDR1 SGHRS, CDR2 YFSETQ. The CDR3 bases are TGCGCCAGCAGCTCCGGGACAGGAACCTCTGGAAACACCATATATTTT. Protein: CASSSGTGTSGNTIYF.